This T cell receptor beta chain was documented in a study of blood T cell repertoires in COVID-19. About the study: T cells, B-cell-depleted T cells, or PBMCs supplied cDNA or gDNA.

Participants spanned ages about 18 to 100 years and resided in 20 to 30 US areas. Participants' own reports of clinical history determined their cohort assignment. Original processing methods: Estimates of nucleated cell counts were drawn from the amplification of reference gene primers. Data came from immunoSEQ multiplex PCR; TCRdb stores just in-frame clones and leaves some out. From that table come the V and J calls and clone size; the DNA was used to work out D and trimming. The sample consists of around 330,000 clones, approximately 88% of them appearing once. This CDR3 region has 17 residues. Germline loops: CDR1 SGHNT, CDR2 YENEEA. V lost 0 bases to trimming and J lost 4 bases; unmatched junction nucleotides: 5.

The TCR was taken from a man between 60 and 75 years old who had recovered from COVID-19. Material for sequencing was PBMCs or T cells enriched from blood (not recorded which). The chain has TRBV11-3 and TRBJ2-2; 10 bases line up with TRBD2. The DNA of the CDR3 is TGTGCCAGCAGCTTAGATCCTAGCGGGAGTTCCACCGGGGAGCTGTTTTTT. Its translation is CASSLDPSGSSTGELFF.